The 19 T cell receptor beta chains given below trace back to one sample, sequenced in a study of spatial heterogeneity in lung cancer. Using its own MiXCR run on the 5' RACE reads, TCRdb lists one record per CDR3 protein. This table holds about 17,000 distinct CDR3 sequences, about 19% found once. Time point given: blood at routine non-recurrence follow-up after resection. Specimen: PBMCs, collected at follow-up. These receptors were collected from a male donor with early-stage non-small cell lung cancer.

By frequency in the sample, this clonotype is medium-sized. This chain links TRBV12-3 or TRBV12-4 with TRBJ1-1, with 7 bases identical to TRBD1. V lost 1 base to trimming and J lost 8 bases; unmatched junction nucleotides: 4. The CDR3 covers 13 residues. This chain's CDR3 is CASSLVRQGEAFF. In nucleotides, the CDR3 is TGTGCCAGCAGTTTAGTTCGACAGGGCGAAGCTTTCTTT.

In this sample, this clonotype turned up a few times. In nucleotides, the CDR3 is TGTGCCAGCAGGGAACACAGCTCTGGGGCCAACGTCCTGACTTTC. Translating gives CASREHSSGANVLTF. The genes are TRBV2 and TRBJ2-6; D unclear. The V gene lost 6 bases and the J gene lost 0 bases, with 9 bases spanning the gap. Looked up from germline, CDR1 is SNHLY and CDR2 is FYNNEI. The CDR3 spans 15 residues.

This rearrangement joins TRBV3-1 to TRBJ1-5, with unresolved D. The CDR3 covers 13 residues. V lost 1 base and J lost 7, with 8 bases in between. From germline, CDR1 is LGHDT and CDR2 YNNKEL (reference sequence). DNA for the CDR3: TGTGCCAGCAGCCAAGGGGGAGCCCAGCCCCAGCATTTT. Amino acids: CASSQGGAQPQHF.

This clonotype showed up just a few times. The chain is built from TRBV5-1 and TRBJ1-2; weak D call: TRBD1 (6 bases). V gave up 1 base and J gave up 5 bases, with 12 bases separating them. This CDR3 is built from 14 residues. Germline lookup yields CDR1 SGHRS and CDR2 YFSETQ. The CDR3 DNA follows: TGCGCCAGCAGCTTGACAGGGAGGGGGTATGGCTACACCTTC. Encoded protein: CASSLTGRGYGYTF. The full variable domain, completed using reference TRBV5-1 and TRBJ1-2, is KAGVTQTPRYLIKTRGQQVTLSCSPISGHRSVSWYQQTPGQGLQFLFEYFSETQRNKGNFPGRFSGRQFSNSRSEMNVSTLELGDSALYLCASSLTGRGYGYTFGSGTRLTVV.

This clonotype was observed a few times. The gene calls are TRBV30 and TRBJ1-1, with a tentative D call TRBD1 (5 bases). This CDR3 spans 13 amino acids. Deletions cut 3 bases from V and 4 bases from J, with 12 bases between. Germline values: CDR1 GTSNPN, CDR2 SVGIG (reference sequence). The CDR3 sequence: CAWSRQLATEAFF. The CDR3 DNA reads TGTGCCTGGAGCCGACAGCTTGCCACTGAAGCTTTCTTT.

By sample fraction, this clonotype is medium-sized (0.01 to 0.1%). The chain is built from TRBV6-2 or TRBV6-3 and TRBJ1-5; possibly TRBD1 for D (5 bases). The ends were cut back, 0 bases at V and 2 bases at J, with 11 bases in the middle. The length of the CDR3 is 16 residues. Germline V gene sequence: CDR1 MNHEY, CDR2 SVGEGT. The CDR3 sequence is CASSYSSGRGNQPQHF. CDR3 nucleotide sequence: TGTGCCAGCAGTTACTCGTCAGGGAGGGGCAATCAGCCCCAGCATTTT.

This clonotype was counted at least ten times. The chain recombines TRBV11-2 with TRBJ1-3, with D tentatively TRBD1 (6 bases). Germline-derived CDR1 and CDR2 are SGHAT and FQNNGV. Between the trimmed V and J ends, which lost 9 bases and 0 bases, there was a span of 9 bases. The CDR3 consists of 13 residues. DNA of the CDR3: TGTGCCAGTGCGACAGGCTCTGGAAACACCATATATTTT. Its protein product is CASATGSGNTIYF.

This clonotype has ten or more counts. The chain joins TRBV2 to TRBJ2-2; the D gene is possibly TRBD2 (6 bases). Trimming pared 6 bases from V and 1 base from J, leaving 15 bases between. Looked up from germline, CDR1 is SNHLY and CDR2 is FYNNEI. The CDR3 spans 16 residues. DNA of the CDR3: TGTGCCAGCAGCCAGGGACGGACTATGAACACCGGGGAGCTGTTTTTT. It is translated as CASSQGRTMNTGELFF.

This clonotype was counted ten times or more. The chain links TRBV20-1 to TRBJ1-4; tentatively, D is TRBD1 (6 bases). V lost 4 bases and J lost 7, with 13 bases in between. CDR1 is DFQATT, CDR2 SNEGSKA, per germline (reference sequence). The length of the CDR3 is 13 residues. The CDR3, as DNA: TGCAGTGCTACGGACAGCCTTAGTGAAAAACTGTTTTTT. Translation gives CSATDSLSEKLFF.

A single count supports this clonotype. The genes are TRBV6-1 and TRBJ2-7, with 12 bases fitting TRBD1. The CDR3 covers 16 residues. Germline V gene lookup returns CDR1 MNHNS and CDR2 SASEGT. Germline trimming cut 8 bases from V and 5 bases from J; bases unmatched to any gene: 13. CDR3 bases: TGTGCCAGCGAAAGGGCCCCGGGACAGGGGGCCGACGAGCAGTACTTC. It specifies CASERAPGQGADEQYF.

J is TRBJ2-6 and V is TRBV2; 9 bases match TRBD1. Germline lookup yields CDR1 SNHLY and CDR2 FYNNEI. The CDR3 is made up of 16 amino acids. After removal of 7 bases from V and 1 base from J, the junction contained 5 bases not matched to a gene. CDR3 DNA: TGTGCCAGCACCGGGACAGGGCTGTCTGGGGCCAACGTCCTGACTTTC. Residues: CASTGTGLSGANVLTF. The full variable domain, its missing parts supplied by reference TRBV2 and TRBJ2-6, is EPEVTQTPSHQVTQMGQEVILRCVPISNHLYFYWYRQILGQKVEFLVSFYNNEISEKSEIFDDQFSVERPDGSNFTLKIRSTKLEDSAMYFCASTGTGLSGANVLTFGAGSRLTVL.

This clonotype was detected many times. The chain couples TRBV20-1 to TRBJ2-7; the D gene is possibly TRBD1 (6 bases). The germline V gene has CDR1 DFQATT and CDR2 SNEGSKA (reference sequence). V shed 3 bases and J shed 2 bases, with 20 bases lying between them. This CDR3 comprises 16 residues. The DNA for the CDR3 is TGCAGTGCTAGTCCACTGCAGGGGCCGCAGGCCTACGAGCAGTACTTC. The encoded protein is CSASPLQGPQAYEQYF.

This clonotype showed up many times. This chain links TRBV10-3 with TRBJ2-7; D is perhaps TRBD2 (6 bases). This CDR3 comprises 14 residues. V lost 4 bases and J 0 bases, leaving 10 bases between the germline ends. Germline CDR1 ENHRY, CDR2 SYGVKD. Here the CDR3 DNA reads TGTGCCATCAGTGGCCCCGGGAGCTCCTACGAGCAGTACTTC. It encodes CAISGPGSSYEQYF.

A few counts support this clonotype. J is TRBJ2-5 and V is TRBV11-2; D remains ambiguous. The V gene lost 2 bases and the J gene lost 7 bases, with 11 bases spanning the gap. The CDR3 extends over 13 amino acids. CDR1 SGHAT and CDR2 FQNNGV come from the germline V gene. This CDR3 is CASSLNVIGTQYF. CDR3 in DNA: TGTGCCAGCAGCTTAAACGTAATCGGGACCCAGTACTTC.

This clonotype showed up just a few times. The chain is built from TRBV2 and TRBJ1-5; weak D call: TRBD1 (6 bases). The germline gives CDR1 SNHLY, CDR2 FYNNEI. The CDR3 consists of 15 residues. Trimming pared 0 bases from V and 9 bases from J, leaving 15 bases between. The CDR3 coding sequence is TGTGCCAGCAGTGAAGCTGAAGGGGGACTCCGGCCCCAGCATTTT. This gives the protein CASSEAEGGLRPQHF.

This clonotype is labeled as medium-sized. The chain recombines TRBV6-2 or TRBV6-3 with TRBJ1-1; possibly TRBD1 for D (5 bases). This CDR3 comprises 15 residues. The V end lost 0 bases, the J end lost 1 base, and 9 bases lay between the germline ends. Germline V gene sequence: CDR1 MNHEY, CDR2 SVGEGT. The CDR3 coding sequence is TGTGCCAGCAGTTACTCCAGGGAGGCGAACACTGAAGCTTTCTTT. The encoded protein is CASSYSREANTEAFF.

This clonotype came up many times. The V and J genes are TRBV6-2 or TRBV6-3 and TRBJ2-7; 8 nucleotides agree with TRBD2. CDR1 MNHEY and CDR2 SVGEGT come from the germline V gene. Losses at the gene ends were 4 bases for V and 3 bases for J; bases not matched to a gene: 11. CDR3 size: 16 residues. The CDR3 loop reads CASSSAGTRESYEQYF. As DNA, the CDR3 is TGTGCCAGCAGTTCCGCCGGGACTAGAGAAAGCTACGAGCAGTACTTC.

The sample holds many counts of this clonotype. The V call is TRBV20-1, the J call TRBJ2-1; the D gene is possibly TRBD2 (7 bases). The V gene lost 3 bases and the J gene lost 2 bases, with 11 bases spanning the gap. This CDR3 contains 14 residues. Germline assignment: CDR1 DFQATT and CDR2 SNEGSKA (reference sequence). CDR3 in amino acids: CSARRGRTYNEQFF. CDR3 DNA sequence: TGCAGTGCTAGGCGGGGGCGCACCTACAATGAGCAGTTCTTC.

At least ten counts were recorded for this clonotype. The chain employs TRBV18 and TRBJ2-1; no reliable D call. The V and J ends lost 4 bases and 0 bases respectively, with 10 bases between them. Germline CDR1 and CDR2: KGHSH and LQKENI. The CDR3 totals 15 residues. In DNA, the CDR3 is TGTGCCAGCTCACTTCCTACAGACTCCTACAATGAGCAGTTCTTC. This gives the protein CASSLPTDSYNEQFF.